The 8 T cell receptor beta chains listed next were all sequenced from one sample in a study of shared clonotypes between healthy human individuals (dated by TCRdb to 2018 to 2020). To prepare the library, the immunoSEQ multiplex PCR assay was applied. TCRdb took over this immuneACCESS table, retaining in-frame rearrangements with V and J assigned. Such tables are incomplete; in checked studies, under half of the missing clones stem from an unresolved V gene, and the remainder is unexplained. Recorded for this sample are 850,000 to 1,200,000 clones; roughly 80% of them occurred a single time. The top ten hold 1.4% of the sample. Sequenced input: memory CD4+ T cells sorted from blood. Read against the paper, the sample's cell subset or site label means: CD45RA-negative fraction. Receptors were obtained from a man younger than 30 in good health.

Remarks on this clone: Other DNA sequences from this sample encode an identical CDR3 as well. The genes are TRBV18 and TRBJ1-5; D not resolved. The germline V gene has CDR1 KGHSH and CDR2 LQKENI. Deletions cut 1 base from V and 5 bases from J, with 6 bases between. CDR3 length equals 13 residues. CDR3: CASSPQGDQPQHF. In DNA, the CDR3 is TGTGCCAGCTCACCACAAGGAGATCAGCCCCAGCATTTT.

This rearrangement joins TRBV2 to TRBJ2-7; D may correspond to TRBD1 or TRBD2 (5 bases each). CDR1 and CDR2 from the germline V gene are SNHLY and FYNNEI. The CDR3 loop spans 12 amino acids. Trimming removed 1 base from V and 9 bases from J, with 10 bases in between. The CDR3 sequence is CASSEVKRGQYF. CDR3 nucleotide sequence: TGTGCCAGCAGTGAAGTGAAGAGGGGGCAGTACTTC.

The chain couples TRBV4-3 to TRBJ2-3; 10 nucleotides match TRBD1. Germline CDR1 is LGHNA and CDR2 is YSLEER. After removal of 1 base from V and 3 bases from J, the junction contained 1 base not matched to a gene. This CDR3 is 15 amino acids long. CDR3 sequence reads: CASSQGDRGTDTQYF. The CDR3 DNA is TGCGCCAGCAGCCAAGGGGACAGGGGAACAGATACGCAGTATTTT.

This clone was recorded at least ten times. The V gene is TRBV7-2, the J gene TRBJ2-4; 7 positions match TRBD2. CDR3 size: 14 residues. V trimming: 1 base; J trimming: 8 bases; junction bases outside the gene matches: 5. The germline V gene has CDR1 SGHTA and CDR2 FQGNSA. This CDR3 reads CASSLETGGDIQYF. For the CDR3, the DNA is TGTGCCAGCAGCTTAGAGACGGGGGGAGACATTCAGTACTTC.

The chain's CDR3 is CASSLLTSGTSNPSYEQYF. The CDR3, as DNA: TGCGCCAGCAGCTTGCTGACTAGCGGGACCTCAAACCCCTCCTACGAGCAGTACTTC. The gene calls are TRBV5-1 and TRBJ2-7, with 11 bases matching TRBD2. Germline CDR1 SGHRS, CDR2 YFSETQ. This CDR3 spans 19 amino acids. Losses at the gene ends were 1 base for V and 0 bases for J; bases not matched to a gene: 12.

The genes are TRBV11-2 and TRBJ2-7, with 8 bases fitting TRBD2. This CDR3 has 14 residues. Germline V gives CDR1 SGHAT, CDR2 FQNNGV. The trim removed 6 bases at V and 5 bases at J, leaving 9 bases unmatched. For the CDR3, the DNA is TGTGCCAGCAGATACAGCGGGAGCACCCACGAGCAGTACTTC. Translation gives CASRYSGSTHEQYF. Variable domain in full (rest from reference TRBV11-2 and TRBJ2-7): EAGVAQSPRYKIIEKRQSVAFWCNPISGHATLYWYQQILGQGPKLLIQFQNNGVVDDSQLPKDRFSAERLKGVDSTLKIQPAKLEDSAVYLCASRYSGSTHEQYFGPGTRLTVT.

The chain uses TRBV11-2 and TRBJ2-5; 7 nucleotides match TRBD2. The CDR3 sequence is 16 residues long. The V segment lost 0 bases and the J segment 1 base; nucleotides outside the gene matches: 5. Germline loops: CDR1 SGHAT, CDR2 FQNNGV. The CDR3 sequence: CASSLDARGTQETQYF. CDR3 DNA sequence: TGTGCCAGCAGCTTAGACGCGCGGGGGACCCAAGAGACCCAGTACTTC.

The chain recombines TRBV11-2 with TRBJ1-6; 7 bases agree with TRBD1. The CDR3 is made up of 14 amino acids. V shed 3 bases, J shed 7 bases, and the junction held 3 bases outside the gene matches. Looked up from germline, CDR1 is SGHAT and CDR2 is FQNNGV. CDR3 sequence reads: CASSFRGRNSPLHF. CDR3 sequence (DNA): TGTGCCAGCAGCTTTAGGGGGCGAAATTCACCCCTCCACTTT. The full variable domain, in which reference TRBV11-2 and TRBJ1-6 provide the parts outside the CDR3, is EAGVAQSPRYKIIEKRQSVAFWCNPISGHATLYWYQQILGQGPKLLIQFQNNGVVDDSQLPKDRFSAERLKGVDSTLKIQPAKLEDSAVYLCASSFRGRNSPLHFGNGTRLTVT.